This T cell receptor beta chain was sequenced in a study of shared T cell receptors in the human thymus. The germline V gene encodes CDR1 LNHDA and CDR2 SQIVND (reference sequence). The CDR3 is made up of 13 amino acids. The V end lost 6 bases, the J end lost 5 bases, and 14 bases lay between the germline ends. Assay: immunoSEQ multiplex PCR; the TCRdb copy retains only in-frame clones and omits some. The sample has some 720,000 clones; more than 75% are singletons. This sample also appeared in a second study, on human thymus T cells. Per that study: Healthy Finnish infants undergoing corrective surgery for congenital heart defects provided the donor material. The source of the thymus tissue was resections taken during corrective heart surgery. The authors found apparently biased V and J gene usage in thymic and blood repertoires. Thymic repertoires of unrelated individuals were reported in related research to overlap highly.

The clonotype originates from a boy less than two years old with a congenital heart defect. Input material: thymocytes. V is TRBV19 and J is TRBJ2-7; D is unclear. As DNA, the CDR3 is TGTGCCAGTAGCATTGGAGTTTACCACGAGCAGTACTTC. Its protein product is CASSIGVYHEQYF.